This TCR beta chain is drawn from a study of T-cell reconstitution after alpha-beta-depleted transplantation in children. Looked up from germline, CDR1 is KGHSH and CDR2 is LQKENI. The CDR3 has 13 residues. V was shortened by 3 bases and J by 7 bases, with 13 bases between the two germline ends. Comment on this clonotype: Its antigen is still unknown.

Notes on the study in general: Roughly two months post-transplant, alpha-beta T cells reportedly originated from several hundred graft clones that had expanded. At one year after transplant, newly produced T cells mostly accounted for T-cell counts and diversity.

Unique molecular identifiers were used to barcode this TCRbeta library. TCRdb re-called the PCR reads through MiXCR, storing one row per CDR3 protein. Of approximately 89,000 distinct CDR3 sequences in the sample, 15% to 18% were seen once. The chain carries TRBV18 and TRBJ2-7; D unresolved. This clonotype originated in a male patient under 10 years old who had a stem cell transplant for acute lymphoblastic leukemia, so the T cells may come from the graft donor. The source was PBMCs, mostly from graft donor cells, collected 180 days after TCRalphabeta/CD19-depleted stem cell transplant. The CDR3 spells CASSPSTMGEQYF. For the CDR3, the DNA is TGTGCCAGCTCACCCTCGACAATGGGAGAGCAGTACTTC.